Listed below are T cell receptor beta chains from one sample, sequenced in a study of cytomegalovirus exposure and HLA in healthy donors. Profiling relied on immunoSEQ multiplex PCR, and the TCRdb table lists in-frame clones only, not all of them. The sample includes about 180,000 clones, roughly 75% seen only once; the top ten take under 2%. The sample was PBMCs. These receptors were collected from a woman under 40 in good health and CMV-seronegative. CDR3s include the opening cysteine and the closing phenylalanine or tryptophan. A D gene is named only where the DNA matches it firmly. The size of a clone is reported for some rows only, either as once, few or many, or as a class for expanded clones.

clone size	J gene	V gene	D gene	CDR3 DNA	CDR3 protein
NA	TRBJ2-1	TRBV5-1	NA	TGCGCCAGCAGCTGGGACACGAGCTCCTACAATGAGCAGTTCTTC	CASSWDTSSYNEQFF
NA	TRBJ1-4	TRBV2	TRBD1	TGTGCCACTTTCGGAACTCGACAGGGAGGTAATGAAAAACTGTTTTTT	CATFGTRQGGNEKLFF
NA	TRBJ1-5	TRBV15	NA	TGTGCCACCAGCAGAGATCCGAACAGTCATCAGCCCCAGCATTTT	CATSRDPNSHQPQHF
NA	TRBJ2-3	TRBV9	NA	TGTGCCAGCAGCGTAGCGAGCGTCACAGATACGCAGTATTTT	CASSVASVTDTQYF
NA	TRBJ1-2	TRBV2	NA	TGTGCCAGCAGCCCACCGGGGTCGGGGTACTATGGCTACACCTTC	CASSPPGSGYYGYTF
NA	TRBJ1-2	TRBV19	TRBD1	TGTGCCAGTAGTCACAGGGGGTTGAACTATGGCTACACCTTC	CASSHRGLNYGYTF
NA	TRBJ2-1	TRBV30	NA	TGTGCCTGGAGTAACGGACTCCTCAGAGGTAACAATGAGCAGTTCTTC	CAWSNGLLRGNNEQFF
NA	TRBJ2-3	TRBV29-1	NA	TGCAGCCACAGGTTCACAGATACGCAGTATTTT	CSHRFTDTQYF
once	TRBJ2-6	TRBV7-3	NA	TGTGCCAGCAGCTTACAGGGTAGCCCCTCTGGGGCCAACGTCCTGACTTTC	CASSLQGSPSGANVLTF
NA	TRBJ2-2	TRBV7-8	NA	TGTGCCAGCAGCTTACTGCGGGGAAACACCGGGGAGCTGTTTTTT	CASSLLRGNTGELFF
NA	TRBJ1-1	TRBV15	NA	TGTGCCACCAGCCTTAAGGGAGTTGGGACTGAAGCTTTCTTT	CATSLKGVGTEAFF
once	TRBJ1-2	TRBV7-2	TRBD1	TGTGCCAGCAGCCTGGGACAGTGGGACTATGGCTACACCTTC	CASSLGQWDYGYTF
NA	TRBJ2-3	TRBV5-1	TRBD2	TGCGCCAGCAGCTTGGGACTAGCCCGAGGTCCAGATACGCAGTATTTT	CASSLGLARGPDTQYF
NA	TRBJ1-3	TRBV7-8	NA	TGTGCCAGCAGCGCCTTAGCGGGGGGGAACTCTGGAAACACCATATATTTT	CASSALAGGNSGNTIYF
NA	TRBJ2-1	TRBV7-2	NA	TGTGCCAGCAGCTTACCCTCCGGCGGCAATGAGCAGTTCTTC	CASSLPSGGNEQFF
NA	TRBJ1-4	TRBV6-1	TRBD1	TGTGCCAGCAGGCGAGACAGGGAGAATGAAAAACTGTTTTTT	CASRRDRENEKLFF
NA	TRBJ1-4	TRBV19	NA	TGTGCCAGTAGTATCGGGGGGCGAGATGAAAAACTGTTTTTT	CASSIGGRDEKLFF
NA	TRBJ1-1	TRBV6-6	NA	TGTGCCGGTCAGTCCGAACCGAACACTGAAGCTTTCTTT	CAGQSEPNTEAFF
NA	TRBJ2-5	TRBV7-8	NA	TGTGCCAGCAGTTCTATCGGGGGGCCGCAAGAGACCCAGTACTTC	CASSSIGGPQETQYF
NA	TRBJ2-5	TRBV5-1	NA	TGCGCCAGCAGCTTCCCCGGCGGGGAAGAGACCCAGTACTTC	CASSFPGGEETQYF
once	TRBJ1-1	TRBV18	NA	TGTGCCAGCTCCCCCATTTCCACTGAAGCTTTCTTT	CASSPISTEAFF
NA	TRBJ1-1	TRBV9	TRBD1	TGTGCCAGCAGCGTAGCGACAGGGGGGACTGAAGCTTTCTTT	CASSVATGGTEAFF
NA	TRBJ1-1	TRBV9	TRBD1	TGTGCCAGCAGCGTAGGAACAGGGGCCAAATTGAACACTGAAGCTTTCTTT	CASSVGTGAKLNTEAFF
few	TRBJ2-7	TRBV19	TRBD1	TGTGCCAGTAGTAGAGGACAGGGGAGGGCCTACGAGCAGTACTTC	CASSRGQGRAYEQYF
few	TRBJ2-5	TRBV30	NA	TGTGCCTGGAGTGTAGAACAGGGCGGAGAGACCCAGTACTTC	CAWSVEQGGETQYF
NA	TRBJ1-4	TRBV5-6	NA	TGTGCCAGCAGCTTTTACAGGGACGAGCGTGAAAAACTGTTTTTT	CASSFYRDEREKLFF
once	TRBJ1-4	TRBV5-4	TRBD1	TGTGCCAGCAGCTCCAGGACAGGGCACGCTGAAAAACTGTTTTTT	CASSSRTGHAEKLFF
NA	TRBJ2-7	TRBV13	TRBD1	TGTGCCAGCAGCTTAGTTGGGACAGGGGCGAGTTCCTACGAGCAGTACTTC	CASSLVGTGASSYEQYF
NA	TRBJ2-7	TRBV5-1	TRBD2	TGCGCCAGCAGCTCCCGCCCCGGGACTAGTAAGTACGAGCAGTACTTC	CASSSRPGTSKYEQYF
NA	TRBJ1-5	TRBV19	NA	TGTGCCAGTAACCCAGGGGAAGGCAATCAGCCCCAGCATTTT	CASNPGEGNQPQHF
NA	TRBJ2-1	TRBV27	TRBD2	TGTGCCAGCAGTTTACCGCGCGGGGGACCGATGAATGAGCAGTTCTTC	CASSLPRGGPMNEQFF
NA	TRBJ2-2	TRBV7-2	NA	TGTGCCAGCAGCTTATTGGCGAGCGCCGGGGAGCTGTTTTTT	CASSLLASAGELFF
NA	TRBJ1-4	TRBV4-2	NA	TGTGCCAGCAGCCAAACGGGTACTAATGAAAAACTGTTTTTT	CASSQTGTNEKLFF
few	TRBJ2-2	TRBV6-4	TRBD1	TGTGCCAGCAGTCCAGGGGGCACCGGGGAGCTGTTTTTT	CASSPGGTGELFF
NA	TRBJ2-5	TRBV19	NA	TGTGCCAGTAGTATATCCAGGCGTCAAGAGACCCAGTACTTC	CASSISRRQETQYF
NA	TRBJ1-2	TRBV6-1	TRBD1	TGTGCCAGCAGTGAAGTAGGGGCAGGGGGCCTCTTGTATGGCTACACCTTC	CASSEVGAGGLLYGYTF
few	TRBJ1-2	TRBV13	TRBD1	TGTGCCAGCAGCTTAGTCCAGGGGGCAGCTCGTGGCTACACCTTC	CASSLVQGAARGYTF
NA	TRBJ2-7	TRBV19	NA	TGTGCCAGTAGTATAGTAGTAGGGGGAACCTACGAGCAGTACTTC	CASSIVVGGTYEQYF
NA	TRBJ2-2	TRBV28	TRBD2	TGTGCCAGCAGTGGTCATAGCGGGGGGACTAACACCGGGGAGCTGTTTTTT	CASSGHSGGTNTGELFF
NA	TRBJ1-5	TRBV19	NA	TGTGCCAGTAGTATAACTGCGTGGACAGCAAGAAAATATCAGCCCCAGCATTTT	CASSITAWTARKYQPQHF
NA	TRBJ2-7	TRBV5-4	NA	TGTGCCAGCAGCTTGGCGGGTTTCCCCGAGCAGTACTTC	CASSLAGFPEQYF
NA	TRBJ2-7	TRBV6-5	NA	TGTGCCAGCAGTTACTCTGGCACACTAGGTGGGCAGTACTTC	CASSYSGTLGGQYF
NA	TRBJ1-3	TRBV6-1	NA	TGTGCCAGCAGTGAGACACCCCCGGGGTCTGGAAACACCATATATTTT	CASSETPPGSGNTIYF
few	TRBJ2-3	TRBV19	NA	TGTGCCAGTAGTGGGGGCGGGTTTGTCACAGATACGCAGTATTTT	CASSGGGFVTDTQYF
NA	TRBJ2-3	TRBV9	TRBD2	TGTGCCAGCAGCGTATTTGGCCAGCGGGGGGGATCAGATACGCAGTATTTT	CASSVFGQRGGSDTQYF
NA	TRBJ2-3	TRBV15	NA	TGTGCCACCAGCAGAGATCGAAGGGGGGGTAGCACAGATACGCAGTATTTT	CATSRDRRGGSTDTQYF
NA	TRBJ2-7	TRBV5-4	TRBD1	TGTGCCAGCAGCTGGGACAGCTACGAGCAGTACTTC	CASSWDSYEQYF